The clone carrying this T cell receptor beta chain was seen more than once but under ten times. The antigen remains unidentified. This sample is part of a study of CD8+CD57+ T cells in acquired aplastic anemia. Looking at the study overall: Sorted CD4+ and CD8+ cells gave a mean 3.2 ug DNA, range about 0.19 to 27.4 ug. On average, healthy donors gave about 11 million reads for CD4+ cells. Findings of the study overall: Between the patient and control groups, CD8+ Simpson's diversity did not differ significantly.

Profiles of TCR beta VDJ and CDR3 were generated from a genomic DNA template. Each CDR3 protein gets one entry after TCRdb re-called the reads with MiXCR. Altogether 200,000 to 250,000 distinct CDR3 sequences are present, roughly 35% being singletons, with the ten largest covering roughly 1.1%. Germline values: CDR1 SGHAT, CDR2 FQDESV (reference sequence). This CDR3 has 20 residues. Trimming took 8 bases from V and 2 from J, leaving 33 bases between them. This chain connects TRBV11-1 to TRBJ1-1; D perhaps matches TRBD1 (6 bases). The TCR was taken from a human donor in good health, serving as a control. Sequenced input: sorted CD4+, CD8+, or CD8+CD57+ T cells (not recorded which) from PBMCs. The CDR3 DNA reads TGTGCCAGCGCGATGAAAACAGGGTTTTGGTCCACCAAAAACAACACTGAAGCTTTCTTT. This translates into CASAMKTGFWSTKNNTEAFF.